This T cell receptor beta chain was found in a study of blood T cell repertoires in COVID-19. As for the study in general: Whether acute or convalescent, the COVID-19 samples came from the United States, Italy and Spain.

The Seattle patients joined while their infection was active and were tracked longitudinally afterward. In the authors' workflow: Estimates of nucleated cell counts were drawn from the amplification of reference gene primers. TCRdb's copy holds only in-frame clones and misses some; the assay was immunoSEQ multiplex PCR. V and J calls and clone size are copied from that table; D and trimming were computed from the DNA. The table has over 150,000 clones, approximately 86% seen once; the top ten hold 0.63%. This clone was detected only a few times. This CDR3 is also generated by other DNA sequences in the sample. Trimming cost V 3 bases and J 4 bases, with 9 bases left between them. The CDR3 sequence is 14 residues long. Germline values: CDR1 LNHDA, CDR2 SQIVND (reference sequence).

The chain uses TRBV19 and TRBJ1-4; D remains unclear. The source material was peripheral blood. The TCR originated in a man in his fifties or sixties with COVID-19, enrolled during active disease. CDR3 region: CASSIGQSNEKLFF. CDR3 coding DNA: TGTGCCAGTAGTATTGGGCAGAGTAATGAAAAACTGTTTTTT.